These 22 T cell receptor beta chains were sequenced from one sample in a study of T cell changes during pregnancy in multiple sclerosis. The assay was immunoSEQ multiplex PCR, and TCRdb's table has in-frame clones only and misses some. There are some 40,000 clones in the sample; about 94% occur only once, and 1.5% to 2% lies in the top ten. This specimen was peripheral blood, taken in the third trimester of pregnancy. The receptor set was obtained from a female donor with multiple sclerosis, enrolled in a pregnancy study.

V gene TRBV27 combines with J gene TRBJ1-5; D not certain. The length of the CDR3 is 15 residues. Trimming removed 2 bases from V and 2 bases from J, with 10 bases in between. Germline V CDR1 and CDR2: MNHEY, SMNVEV (reference sequence). This chain's CDR3 is CASSLGSSGNQPQHF. The CDR3 nucleotides are TGTGCCAGCAGTTTAGGCAGTTCTGGCAATCAGCCCCAGCATTTT.

CDR3 nucleotide sequence: TGTGCCAGCAGAACAACAGGGATTAACACTGAAGCTTTCTTT. Encoded protein: CASRTTGINTEAFF. The chain is built from TRBV2 and TRBJ1-1; D may be TRBD1 (6 bases). Germline CDR1 SNHLY, CDR2 FYNNEI. The CDR3 runs 14 residues. Trimming pared 6 bases from V and 2 bases from J, leaving 13 bases between.

V gene TRBV30 combines with J gene TRBJ2-2, with 9 bases fitting TRBD2. Trimming at V came to 0 bases and at J to 4 bases, leaving 6 bases not matched to a gene. The CDR3 extends over 16 amino acids. Germline CDR1 reads GTSNPN; CDR2 reads SVGIG (reference sequence). The CDR3 DNA is TGTGCCTGGAGTGTGGGGCTAGCGGGACGCACCGGGGAGCTGTTTTTT. Translation: CAWSVGLAGRTGELFF.

This chain uses TRBV9 with TRBJ2-1; 10 bases map to TRBD2. Germline-derived CDR1 and CDR2 are SGDLS and YYNGEE. V was clipped by 0 bases and J by 4 bases; unmatched bases: 1. This CDR3 spans 15 amino acids. The CDR3 reads CASSVEAGGYNEQFF. Here the CDR3 DNA reads TGTGCCAGCAGCGTAGAAGCGGGGGGGTACAATGAGCAGTTCTTC.

As DNA, the CDR3 is TGTGCCAGCAGCTACACCCGGGATGGCTACACCTTC. Its protein is CASSYTRDGYTF. The V gene is TRBV11-2, the J gene TRBJ1-2; D uncertain. Between the trimmed V and J ends, which lost 4 bases and 6 bases, there was a span of 9 bases. The germline V gene encodes CDR1 SGHAT and CDR2 FQNNGV. The CDR3 totals 12 residues.

The chain links TRBV6-6 to TRBJ1-4; 9 bases are a match to TRBD1. V lost 8 bases to trimming and J lost 3 bases; unmatched junction nucleotides: 7. Germline CDR1 and CDR2: MNHNY and SVGAGI (reference sequence). There are 15 residues in the CDR3. CDR3 in amino acids: CASGDRGVPNEKLFF. In DNA form, the CDR3 reads TGTGCCAGCGGCGACAGGGGGGTACCTAATGAAAAACTGTTTTTT.

This chain uses TRBV5-1 with TRBJ1-1, with 7 positions matching TRBD1. V shed 4 bases and J 0 bases; nucleotides not matched to a gene: 6. CDR1 and CDR2 from the germline V gene are SGHRS and YFSETQ. CDR3 length: 15 amino acids. Here the CDR3 reads CASSTGAFMNTEAFF. In nucleotides, the CDR3 is TGCGCCAGCAGCACAGGGGCCTTTATGAACACTGAAGCTTTCTTT. Looking up the rest from reference TRBV5-1 and TRBJ1-1 gives the full variable domain: KAGVTQTPRYLIKTRGQQVTLSCSPISGHRSVSWYQQTPGQGLQFLFEYFSETQRNKGNFPGRFSGRQFSNSRSEMNVSTLELGDSALYLCASSTGAFMNTEAFFGQGTRLTVV.

This clone was observed a handful of times. The rearrangement links TRBV6-1 to TRBJ2-2, with 8 bases matching TRBD1. The CDR3 runs to 13 residues. Germline trimming cut 6 bases from V and 3 bases from J; bases unmatched to any gene: 0. Germline V gene data show CDR1 as MNHNS and CDR2 as SASEGT. The CDR3 region is CASRTGDTGELFF. The CDR3 nucleotides are TGTGCCAGCAGGACAGGGGACACCGGGGAGCTGTTTTTT.

V gene TRBV7-6 combines with J gene TRBJ2-5; 12 nucleotides match TRBD2. Trimming cost V 3 bases and J 4 bases; bases outside gene matches: 6. The CDR3 sequence is 16 residues long. CDR1 is SGHVS, CDR2 FNYEAQ, per germline. DNA of the CDR3: TGTGCCAGCAGCTTCTCTAGCGGGGGGGCCGGAGAGACCCAGTACTTC. It encodes CASSFSSGGAGETQYF. Based on the CDR3 plus reference TRBV7-6 and TRBJ2-5, the full variable domain is GAGVSQSPRYKVTKRGQDVALRCDPISGHVSLYWYRQALGQGPEFLTYFNYEAQQDKSGLPNDRFSAERPEGSISTLTIQRTEQRDSAMYRCASSFSSGGAGETQYFGPGTRLLVL.

The chain combines TRBV6-6 with TRBJ2-3, with 15 bases fitting TRBD2. The V segment lost 7 bases and the J segment 9 bases; nucleotides outside the gene matches: 8. From germline, CDR1 is MNHNY and CDR2 SVGAGI (reference sequence). CDR3 length equals 15 residues. The CDR3 DNA reads as TGTGCCAGCAAAAATGGACTAGCGGGAGGGGGGACGCAGTATTTT. Its translation: CASKNGLAGGGTQYF.

The chain has TRBV7-8 and TRBJ1-5; D not resolved. V was pared by 2 bases and J by 7 bases, with 6 bases between. Germline CDR1 SGHVS, CDR2 FQNEAQ. The CDR3 has 12 residues. The CDR3 loop is CASSLRGQPQHF. The CDR3 nucleotides read TGTGCCAGCAGCTTACGAGGGCAGCCCCAGCATTTT.

The chain links TRBV2 to TRBJ2-7; maybe TRBD2 (6 bases). V was pared by 4 bases and J by 6 bases, with 16 bases between. Germline values: CDR1 SNHLY, CDR2 FYNNEI. CDR3 length: 14 residues. CDR3 bases: TGTGCCAGCAGTGGCTGGCAGGGAGGATTCGAGCAGTACTTC. Protein sequence: CASSGWQGGFEQYF.

The chain employs TRBV7-2 and TRBJ1-5, with a tentative D call TRBD1 (6 bases). V lost 5 bases to trimming and J lost 1 base, with 9 bases between them. CDR1 SGHTA and CDR2 FQGNSA come from the germline V gene. This CDR3 is built from 14 residues. The CDR3 loop reads CASSPTGSNQPQHF. For the CDR3, the DNA is TGTGCCAGCAGCCCCACAGGGAGCAATCAGCCCCAGCATTTT.

The gene calls are TRBV19 and TRBJ1-1; the D gene is possibly TRBD1 (5 bases). The CDR3 extends over 15 amino acids. V dropped 6 bases and J dropped 1 base, with 15 bases sitting between them. Germline CDR1 and CDR2: LNHDA and SQIVND (reference sequence). The chain's CDR3 is CASRTVGVPNTEAFF. CDR3 nucleotides: TGTGCCAGTAGAACCGTAGGGGTCCCGAACACTGAAGCTTTCTTT.

The chain links TRBV5-6 to TRBJ2-3; a weak D match, TRBD2 (6 bases). Trimming stripped 0 bases from V and 1 base from J, with 12 bases between. Looked up from germline, CDR1 is SGHDT and CDR2 is YYEEEE. The CDR3 spans 16 residues. CDR3 region: CASSLVGGSGTDTQYF. CDR3 nucleotides: TGTGCCAGCAGCTTGGTCGGAGGGTCCGGCACAGATACGCAGTATTTT. Together with reference TRBV5-6 and TRBJ2-3, the CDR3 gives the full variable domain: DAGVTQSPTHLIKTRGQQVTLRCSPKSGHDTVSWYQQALGQGPQFIFQYYEEEERQRGNFPDRFSGHQFPNYSSELNVNALLLGDSALYLCASSLVGGSGTDTQYFGPGTRLTVL.

This clone was detected once. The junction departs from the called germline gene at one end, perhaps through a read error. This chain uses TRBV7-7 with TRBJ2-1; 11 nucleotides align to TRBD1. Germline V gene lookup returns CDR1 SSHAT and CDR2 FNYEAQ (reference sequence). The CDR3 runs 16 residues. The CDR3 loop is CASSRGQGASYNEQFF. DNA of the CDR3: TGTGCTAGCAGCCGAGGACAGGGGGCTTCCTACAATGAGCAGTTCTTC. Using reference TRBV7-7 and TRBJ2-1 for the parts outside the CDR3, the full variable domain is GAGVSQSPRYKVTKRGQDVTLRCDPISSHATLYWYQQALGQGPEFLTYFNYEAQPDKSGLPSDRFSAERPEGSISTLTIQRTEQRDSAMYRCASSRGQGASYNEQFFGPGTRLTVL.

The V call is TRBV27, the J call TRBJ2-2, with D tentatively TRBD2 (5 bases). V lost 2 bases and J lost 4, with 11 bases in between. The CDR3 is 15 residues long. Looked up from germline, CDR1 is MNHEY and CDR2 is SMNVEV (reference sequence). The CDR3 reads CASSLNGMGTGELFF. The DNA for the CDR3 is TGTGCCAGCAGTTTAAACGGGATGGGCACCGGGGAGCTGTTTTTT.

The chain joins TRBV27 to TRBJ2-1, with a tentative D call TRBD1 (6 bases). Trimming cost V 2 bases and J 3 bases, with 14 bases left between them. Per germline, CDR1 MNHEY and CDR2 SMNVEV (reference sequence). This CDR3 region has 16 residues. As DNA, the CDR3 is TGTGCCAGCAGTTTAAACCCAGGGGACCTCTACAATGAGCAGTTCTTC. This gives the protein CASSLNPGDLYNEQFF.

This rearrangement joins TRBV7-2 to TRBJ2-1; no clear D gene. Trimming pared 5 bases from V and 4 bases from J, leaving 15 bases between. Germline V gene lookup returns CDR1 SGHTA and CDR2 FQGNSA. The CDR3 length is 15 residues. The CDR3 protein is CASSPESGTYNEQFF. The CDR3 coding sequence is TGTGCCAGCAGCCCAGAGTCAGGCACGTACAATGAGCAGTTCTTC.

This chain connects TRBV4-3 to TRBJ2-1, with 8 bases fitting TRBD1. The CDR3 contains 14 residues. With V trimmed by 4 bases and J by 3 bases, 2 bases remained unmatched. Germline V gene lookup returns CDR1 LGHNA and CDR2 YSLEER. The CDR3 spells CASSLGQGYNEQFF. DNA of the CDR3: TGCGCCAGCAGCCTCGGACAGGGCTACAATGAGCAGTTCTTC.

The V call is TRBV18, the J call TRBJ2-1; 8 nucleotides line up with TRBD1. The V and J ends lost 5 bases and 7 bases, in that order; junction bases with no gene match: 10. Germline assignment: CDR1 KGHSH and CDR2 LQKENI. The CDR3 is 15 amino acids. CDR3 sequence (DNA): TGTGCCAGCTCAACCCGGACAGGGCGAGAGAATGAGCAGTTCTTC. This encodes CASSTRTGRENEQFF.

This chain links TRBV30 with TRBJ2-6; D is undetermined. Germline V lookup: CDR1 GTSNPN, CDR2 SVGIG (reference sequence). The CDR3 loop spans 18 amino acids. Between the trimmed V and J ends, which lost 0 bases and 0 bases, there was a span of 15 bases. The CDR3 reads CAWSVQIPVHSGANVLTF. CDR3 coding DNA: TGTGCCTGGAGTGTACAGATCCCCGTCCACTCTGGGGCCAACGTCCTGACTTTC. Supplemented by reference TRBV30 and TRBJ2-6, the full variable domain reads SQTIHQWPATLVQPVGSPLSLECTVEGTSNPNLYWYRQAAGRGLQLLFYSVGIGQISSEVPQNLSASRPQDRQFILSSKKLLLSDSGFYLCAWSVQIPVHSGANVLTFGAGSRLTVL.